These T cell receptor beta chains were read from a single sample in a study of spatial heterogeneity in lung cancer. TCRdb fed the 5' RACE reads into MiXCR, producing one record per CDR3 protein. Of about 92,000 distinct CDR3 sequences in the sample, about an eighth are singletons; the top ten hold over 40%. Source: PBMCs, taken at surgery. The receptors were gathered from a male donor with early-stage non-small cell lung cancer. Each CDR3 is given with its conserved first and last residue. D genes are given only for firm matches. Part of the rows lack a size; the others show once, few, many or a class for expanded clones.

j_call clone_size v_call d_call cdr3_nt cdr3_aa
TRBJ1-1 - TRBV20-1 - TGCAGTGCTCCTCGCCTTGACAGCATGAACACTGAAGCTTTCTTT CSAPRLDSMNTEAFF
TRBJ2-1 few TRBV9 - TGTGCCAGCAGCGTAGCGCCAAACATTGAGCAGTTCTTC CASSVAPNIEQFF
TRBJ1-1 many TRBV14 - TGTGCCAGCAGCCAACTAGGAAACGTCGGCACTGAAGCTTTCTTT CASSQLGNVGTEAFF
TRBJ2-4 many TRBV28 TRBD2 TGTGCCAGCAGTTCGGGGGGGATAGCCAAAAACATTCAGTACTTC CASSSGGIAKNIQYF
TRBJ2-5 - TRBV29-1 - TGCAGCGTGGCGGTTGGGGCCCAAGAGACCCAGTACTTC CSVAVGAQETQYF
TRBJ2-2 - TRBV5-1 - TGCGCCAGCAGCTGGGTAGCGGAGACCGGGGAGCTGTTTTTT CASSWVAETGELFF
TRBJ2-2 few TRBV24-1 TRBD1 TGTGCCACCGGGACAGGCACCGGGGAGCTGTTTTTT CATGTGTGELFF
TRBJ1-5 few TRBV4-3 - TGCGCCAGCAGCCAAGATCTAGGGGGGAATTGGCAGCCCCAGCATTTT CASSQDLGGNWQPQHF
TRBJ2-5 - TRBV12-3/TRBV12-4 - TGTGCCAGCAGTTTAAACTCGGGGGGCCATCAAGAGACCCAGTACTTC CASSLNSGGHQETQYF
TRBJ2-7 few TRBV5-1 - TGCGCCAGCAGCTTGGACTACGAGCAGTACTTC CASSLDYEQYF
TRBJ2-1 medium-sized TRBV24-1 - TGTGCCACCAGTGATCTACCGGACAGAGGCAATGAGCAGTTCTTC CATSDLPDRGNEQFF
TRBJ1-5 many TRBV12-3/TRBV12-4 - TGTGCCAGCAGCCAGGGTAAGCCCCAGCATTTT CASSQGKPQHF
TRBJ1-2 - TRBV2 TRBD1 TGTGCCAGCAGTCAACGCGACAGGGTCTACACCTTC CASSQRDRVYTF
TRBJ2-7 - TRBV14 - TGTGCCAGCAGCCAAGATCTCCCCTACGAGCAGTACTTC CASSQDLPYEQYF
TRBJ2-5 many TRBV28 TRBD1 TGTGCCAGCAGCCCCAGGACAGGTGAAGAGACCCAGTACTTC CASSPRTGEETQYF
TRBJ2-1 - TRBV5-4 - TGTGCCAGCAGCTCGGGGAGCGGGTACAACGATGAGCAGTTCTTC CASSSGSGYNDEQFF
TRBJ1-6 many TRBV4-3 - TGCGCCAGCAGCCAAGATCGCGGGAGCTCCTATAATTCACCCCTCCACTTT CASSQDRGSSYNSPLHF
TRBJ2-3 few TRBV28 - TGTGCCAGCAGCCTAGCAGGGTTCGGCACAGATACGCAGTATTTT CASSLAGFGTDTQYF
TRBJ2-2 few TRBV7-2 - TGTGCCAGCAGCTTAGATGGGGTGGACACCGGGGAGCTGTTTTTT CASSLDGVDTGELFF
TRBJ2-1 few TRBV5-1 TRBD1 TGCGCCAGCAGCCCCGCCGGGACAGGGGGCTGGGGTAATGAGCAGTTCTTC CASSPAGTGGWGNEQFF
TRBJ2-1 - TRBV9 - TGTGCCAGCAGCGTAGCATTAATAGGCAGGGCGTTTGGCAATGAGCAGTTCTTC CASSVALIGRAFGNEQFF
TRBJ2-1 few TRBV29-1 - TGCAGCGTTGAAGGGTACAGGGAGAGCTCCTACAATGAGCAGTTCTTC CSVEGYRESSYNEQFF
TRBJ1-1 - TRBV11-2 - TGTGCCAGCAGCTCCAACCGGGGGAACACTGAAGCTTTCTTT CASSSNRGNTEAFF
TRBJ2-2 few TRBV28 - TGTGCCAGCAGTTTCGAGCAGGGGAGGCTGTTTTTT CASSFEQGRLFF
TRBJ1-5 few TRBV28 - TGTGCCAGCAGTTTAATCTCAGGTGAAATGATATATGGCAATCAGCCCCAGCATTTT CASSLISGEMIYGNQPQHF
TRBJ1-6 many TRBV19 - TGTGCCAGTAGTACGGGACGGTCATATAATTCACCCCTCCACTTT CASSTGRSYNSPLHF
TRBJ2-6 - TRBV7-2 - TGTGCCAGCAAATTGGGGGTTGGGGCCAACGTCCTGACTTTC CASKLGVGANVLTF
TRBJ2-1 - TRBV29-1 - TGCAGCGTTGTTTTTTGGGGGTTGGATGAGCAGTTCTTC CSVVFWGLDEQFF
TRBJ1-6 - TRBV6-2/TRBV6-3 - TGTGCCAGCAGCCCCGTTGTGAATTCACCCCTCCACTTT CASSPVVNSPLHF
TRBJ2-5 few TRBV27 - TGTGCCAGCAGGCCTCTGGGAGGGGGCTGGCAAACTGAGACCCAGTACTTC CASRPLGGGWQTETQYF
TRBJ2-3 - TRBV6-5 - TGTGCCAGCAGGTCTGAAGGGGATACGCAGTATTTT CASRSEGDTQYF
TRBJ1-1 many TRBV11-1 TRBD1 TGTGCCAGCAGCTTAGACTTCGGACAGGGGTGGACTGAAGCTTTCTTT CASSLDFGQGWTEAFF
TRBJ2-2 few TRBV5-1 - TGCGCCAGCAGCTTGGATACACCGAACACCGGGGAGCTGTTTTTT CASSLDTPNTGELFF
TRBJ2-3 many TRBV14 - TGTGCCAGCAGCCAAGTTGGTGGGATTGGTACAGATACGCAGTATTTT CASSQVGGIGTDTQYF
TRBJ2-5 - TRBV18 TRBD1 TGTGCCAGCTCACCCCGGGACAGCCAAGAGACCCAGTACTTC CASSPRDSQETQYF
TRBJ2-7 - TRBV25-1 - TGTGCCAGCAGTGGAGATACGGAGGAGCAGTACTTC CASSGDTEEQYF
TRBJ2-7 few TRBV20-1 - TGCAGTGCCTCGGACAACTCCTACGAGCAGTACTTC CSASDNSYEQYF
TRBJ2-3 - TRBV2 - TGTGCCAGCACTAACAGTCCAGATACGCAGTATTTT CASTNSPDTQYF
TRBJ2-3 many TRBV20-1 - TGCAGTGCTAGACGGCCATTTCCCGGAAGCACAGATACGCAGTATTTT CSARRPFPGSTDTQYF
TRBJ1-6 few TRBV20-1 TRBD1 TGCAGTGCTAGAGCAGGGGGCTCGGATTCACCCCTCCACTTT CSARAGGSDSPLHF
TRBJ1-4 - TRBV9 TRBD1 TGTGCCAGCAGCCCAAGAACCGGGACAGGGACCAAGAATGAAAAACTGTTTTTT CASSPRTGTGTKNEKLFF